A selection of T cell receptor beta chains follows, all from one sample in a study of blood T cell repertoires in COVID-19. Assay: immunoSEQ multiplex PCR; the TCRdb copy retains only in-frame clones and omits some. The sample has about 77,000 clones; about 80% are singletons. Sequences were obtained from peripheral blood. Every receptor here comes from a woman aged 70-85 years with acute or convalescent COVID-19. Both conserved end residues are part of each CDR3. A D gene is named only where the DNA matches it firmly. Rows give clone size only sometimes, using once, few, many, or a class for an expanded clone.

abundance: .; d_gene: .; v_gene: TRBV5-5; j_gene: TRBJ1-2; CDR3nt: TGTGCCAGCAGCTTGGCAGGTTCGAACTATGGCTACACCTTC; CDR3aa: CASSLAGSNYGYTF
abundance: few; d_gene: .; v_gene: TRBV18; j_gene: TRBJ2-7; CDR3nt: TGTGCCAGCTCACCACCGTGGAGGGCCTACGAGCAGTACTTC; CDR3aa: CASSPPWRAYEQYF
abundance: .; d_gene: TRBD2; v_gene: TRBV9; j_gene: TRBJ2-3; CDR3nt: TGTGCCAGCAGCCGGACTAGCGGGGCCACAGATACGCAGTATTTT; CDR3aa: CASSRTSGATDTQYF
abundance: .; d_gene: .; v_gene: TRBV3-1/TRBV3-2; j_gene: TRBJ1-2; CDR3nt: TGTGCCAGCAGCCAAGGGGTCCGGTCGGGCTATGGCTACACCTTC; CDR3aa: CASSQGVRSGYGYTF
abundance: .; d_gene: .; v_gene: TRBV7-7; j_gene: TRBJ1-1; CDR3nt: TGTGCTAGCAGCTCTCAGAAGAACACTGAAGCTTTCTTT; CDR3aa: CASSSQKNTEAFF
abundance: .; d_gene: .; v_gene: TRBV27; j_gene: TRBJ2-7; CDR3nt: TGTGCCAGCAGTTTATATAAGGGGGAATACGAGCAGTACTTC; CDR3aa: CASSLYKGEYEQYF
abundance: .; d_gene: .; v_gene: TRBV15; j_gene: TRBJ1-3; CDR3nt: TGTGCCACCAGCCAAGATCCGGGAACTGGAAACACCATATATTTT; CDR3aa: CATSQDPGTGNTIYF
abundance: .; d_gene: TRBD1; v_gene: TRBV3-1/TRBV3-2; j_gene: TRBJ1-6; CDR3nt: TGTGCCAGCAGCCAAGCTCGACAGGGGACGACGCCCCTCCACTTT; CDR3aa: CASSQARQGTTPLHF
abundance: .; d_gene: .; v_gene: TRBV12-3/TRBV12-4; j_gene: TRBJ2-2; CDR3nt: TGTGCCAGCAGATCCGCCGGGGAGCTGTTTTTT; CDR3aa: CASRSAGELFF
abundance: .; d_gene: TRBD1; v_gene: TRBV7-2; j_gene: TRBJ1-3; CDR3nt: TGTGCCAGCAGCTCATCGACAGGGTCTGGAAACACCATATATTTT; CDR3aa: CASSSSTGSGNTIYF
abundance: .; d_gene: .; v_gene: TRBV11-3; j_gene: TRBJ2-1; CDR3nt: TGTGCCAGCAGCCGAGGAATAGGGGACTCCGTCCGGGTCAATGAGCAGTTCTTC; CDR3aa: CASSRGIGDSVRVNEQFF
abundance: .; d_gene: TRBD2; v_gene: TRBV5-1; j_gene: TRBJ2-5; CDR3nt: TGCGCCAGCAGCTTCACAGGGACTAGCGGGCGGGAGACCCAGTACTTC; CDR3aa: CASSFTGTSGRETQYF
abundance: .; d_gene: .; v_gene: TRBV6-5; j_gene: TRBJ2-3; CDR3nt: TGTGCCAGCAGTCCGGGGGAGAGGGTAGATACGCAGTATTTT; CDR3aa: CASSPGERVDTQYF
abundance: .; d_gene: .; v_gene: TRBV6-5; j_gene: TRBJ2-2; CDR3nt: TGTGCCAGCAGTTACTCGACAGACACCGGGGAGCTGTTTTTT; CDR3aa: CASSYSTDTGELFF
abundance: few; d_gene: .; v_gene: TRBV10-3; j_gene: TRBJ2-1; CDR3nt: TGTGCCATCGCGGGGGCAGGGGAGCATGAGCAGTTCTTC; CDR3aa: CAIAGAGEHEQFF
abundance: .; d_gene: TRBD2; v_gene: TRBV4-1; j_gene: TRBJ2-7; CDR3nt: TGCGCCAGCAGCCCCTCCGGGAGGGACGAGCAGTACTTC; CDR3aa: CASSPSGRDEQYF
abundance: .; d_gene: .; v_gene: TRBV5-5; j_gene: TRBJ1-2; CDR3nt: TGTGCCAGCAGCTGGATGGTCCAGGGGGGCTACACCTTC; CDR3aa: CASSWMVQGGYTF
abundance: .; d_gene: .; v_gene: TRBV6-4; j_gene: TRBJ2-5; CDR3nt: TGTGCCAGCAGTGATACAGGGTTTCAAGAGACCCAGTACTTC; CDR3aa: CASSDTGFQETQYF
abundance: .; d_gene: TRBD1; v_gene: TRBV3-1/TRBV3-2; j_gene: TRBJ1-6; CDR3nt: TGTGCCAGCAGCCGGGACAGGGAGGTCTTCTATAATTCACCCCTCCACTTT; CDR3aa: CASSRDREVFYNSPLHF
abundance: .; d_gene: TRBD1; v_gene: TRBV2; j_gene: TRBJ1-2; CDR3nt: TGTGCCAGCAGTGAAAAGTTATTCGGGGGCAGGGGGATTAGTCGCTACACCTTC; CDR3aa: CASSEKLFGGRGISRYTF
abundance: .; d_gene: .; v_gene: TRBV29-1; j_gene: TRBJ1-2; CDR3nt: TGCAGCGTTGAGGCAACAGGGCGTGAGTACACCTTC; CDR3aa: CSVEATGREYTF
abundance: .; d_gene: TRBD1; v_gene: TRBV6-1; j_gene: TRBJ1-1; CDR3nt: TGTGCCAGCAGTGAGGACAGGGGCCAAGGTGAAGCTTTCTTT; CDR3aa: CASSEDRGQGEAFF